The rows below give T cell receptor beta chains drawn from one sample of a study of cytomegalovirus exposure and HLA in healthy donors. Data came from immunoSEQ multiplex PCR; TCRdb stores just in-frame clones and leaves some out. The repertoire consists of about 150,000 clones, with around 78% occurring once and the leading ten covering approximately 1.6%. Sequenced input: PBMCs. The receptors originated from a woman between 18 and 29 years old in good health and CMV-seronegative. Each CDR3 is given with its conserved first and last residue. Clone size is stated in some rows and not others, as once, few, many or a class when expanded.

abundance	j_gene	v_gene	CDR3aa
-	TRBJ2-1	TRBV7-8	CASSFNSPYNEQFF
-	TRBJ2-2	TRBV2	CASRTTSGIAGELFF
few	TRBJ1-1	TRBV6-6	CASIWGQEAFF
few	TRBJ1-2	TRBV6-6	CASSYSAGGVQYTF
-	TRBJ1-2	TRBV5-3	CARSVPGQGRNYGYTF
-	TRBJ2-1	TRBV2	CASSEAELARNEQFF
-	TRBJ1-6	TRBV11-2	CASSLQTRVENSPLHF
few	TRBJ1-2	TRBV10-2	CASSGDSYGYTF
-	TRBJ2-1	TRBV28	CASSPSGGGSDEQFF
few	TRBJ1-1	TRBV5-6	CASSGRGLRTEAFF
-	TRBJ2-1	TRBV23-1	CASSQLNSFGPSEQFF
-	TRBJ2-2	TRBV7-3	CASSPGGHGNTGELFF
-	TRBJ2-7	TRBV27	CASSGSQIDEQYF
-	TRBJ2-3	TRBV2	CASSEVFGPQGGTDTQYF
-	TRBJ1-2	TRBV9	CASSVDPQVGAGGYTF
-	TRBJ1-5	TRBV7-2	CASSASLNQPQHF
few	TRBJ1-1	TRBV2	CASRHGTGGKRTEAFF
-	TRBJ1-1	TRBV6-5	CASTLGQNTEAFF
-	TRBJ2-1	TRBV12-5	CASGPAAGVGEQFF
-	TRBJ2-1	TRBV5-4	CASSFSGSLRNEQFF
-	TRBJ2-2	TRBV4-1	CASSQEVSVRGNGELFF
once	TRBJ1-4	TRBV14	CASSQGSRQGAYPTNEKLFF
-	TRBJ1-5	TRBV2	CASRANRGRGNQPQHF
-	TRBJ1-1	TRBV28	CATQGTGVNTEAFF
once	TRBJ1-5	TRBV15	CATSSWGGKETDSNQPQHF
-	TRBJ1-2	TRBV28	CASSELFGNYGYTF